The rows below give T cell receptor beta chains drawn from one sample of a study of regulatory T cells in long-lasting Graves disease. Each CDR3 protein is one row after TCRdb ran MiXCR on the multiplex PCR reads. The sample carries hundreds of thousands of distinct CDR3 sequences, approximately 13% recorded once. These data also formed part of another study, on T cells in Graves' hyperthyroidism and ophthalmopathy.

Sequenced here: peripheral blood mononuclear cells (PBMCs), sampled at new diagnosis, from a patient treated with antithyroid drugs. Receptor source: a man aged 30 to 45 with Graves disease. Both conserved end residues are part of each CDR3. D genes are given only for firm matches. Only some rows state a clone size, as once, few, many or a class for expanded clones.

>NA|TRBJ1-6|TRBV19|TRBD1
TGTGCCAGTGGGACAGGCAGGAGTTCACCCCTCCACTTT
CASGTGRSSPLHF
>NA|TRBJ2-1|TRBV3-1|NA
TGTGCCAGCAGCTCCGTCCGGCTAGCGAATGAGCAGTTCTTC
CASSSVRLANEQFF
>NA|TRBJ2-3|TRBV7-9|NA
TGTGCCAGCAGCTTCACGGTGAGCACAGATACGCAGTATTTT
CASSFTVSTDTQYF
>NA|TRBJ2-5|TRBV2|TRBD1
TGTGCCAGCTCAGGGGGCCGTGACCAAGAGACCCAGTACTTC
CASSGGRDQETQYF
>many|TRBJ1-6|TRBV5-1|TRBD1
TGCGCCAGCAGCCGACAGACAGGGACTGACTCACCCCTCCACTTT
CASSRQTGTDSPLHF
>NA|TRBJ2-2|TRBV10-3|TRBD2
TGTGCCATCAGGGGACTAGCGGGAGGGCCTAGCACCGGGGAGCTGTTTTTT
CAIRGLAGGPSTGELFF
>NA|TRBJ1-4|TRBV7-9|NA
TGTGCCAGCACCTCCGAACGGCGGGCTAATGAAAAACTGTTTTTT
CASTSERRANEKLFF
>many|TRBJ2-7|TRBV20-1|TRBD1
TGCAGTGCTAGAGGAGTACAGGGGGCTGGCGAGCAGTACTTC
CSARGVQGAGEQYF
>many|TRBJ2-7|TRBV10-3|NA
TGTGCCATCAGTGCCGGATCCTACGAGCAGTACTTC
CAISAGSYEQYF
>NA|TRBJ1-5|TRBV19|NA
TGTGCCAGTGAGGGCCTGTATAGCAATCAGCCCCAGCATTTT
CASEGLYSNQPQHF
>many|TRBJ2-2|TRBV20-1|TRBD2
TGCAGTGCCGCCGGACTAGCGGGATTTTTGACCGGGGAGCTGTTTTTT
CSAAGLAGFLTGELFF
>many|TRBJ1-5|TRBV28|NA
TGTGCCAGCAGTTTAATGGGGGGCGAGAGTCAGCCCCAGCATTTT
CASSLMGGESQPQHF
>NA|TRBJ2-7|TRBV20-1|TRBD2
TGCAGTGCTAGGAGTAGCGGGATCCACGAGCAGTACTTC
CSARSSGIHEQYF
>many|TRBJ1-5|TRBV10-1|NA
TGCGCCAGCAGTGACCAGGGACGTCAGCCCCAGCATTTT
CASSDQGRQPQHF
>few|TRBJ1-2|TRBV5-5|NA
TGTGCCAGCAGCCTGAGGGGGGCGTTAGGATATGGCTACACCTTC
CASSLRGALGYGYTF
>NA|TRBJ2-7|TRBV7-9|NA
TGTGCCGTTCAAACGGGGTACTCCTACGAGCAGTACTTC
CAVQTGYSYEQYF
>few|TRBJ2-5|TRBV4-1|NA
TGCGCCAGCAGCCAAGATGGGGCTAGCAGCCAAGAGACCCAGTACTTC
CASSQDGASSQETQYF
>many|TRBJ2-1|TRBV10-3|TRBD1
TGTGCCATCAGTGAGTCGGACAGGGGGTTAAGGAATGAGCAGTTCTTC
CAISESDRGLRNEQFF
>many|TRBJ1-1|TRBV3-1|NA
TGTGCCAGCAGCCAAGGTTCGGCAAAGAACACTGAAGCTTTCTTT
CASSQGSAKNTEAFF
>NA|TRBJ1-2|TRBV19|NA
TGTGCCAGTAGTATCGGGCCAGCTTATGGCTACACCTTC
CASSIGPAYGYTF
>many|TRBJ1-1|TRBV11-2|NA
TGTGCCAGCAGCCCAGCGGCCCAGGGTGTGAGGACTGAAGCTTTCTTT
CASSPAAQGVRTEAFF
>many|TRBJ2-3|TRBV7-9|TRBD1
TGTGCCAGCAGCGCGCAACAGGGGAGCCATACGCAGTATTTT
CASSAQQGSHTQYF
>many|TRBJ2-5|TRBV6-2/TRBV6-3|NA
TGTGCCAGCAGTTATATGACACGCCAAGAGACCCAGTACTTC
CASSYMTRQETQYF
>NA|TRBJ2-5|TRBV20-1|TRBD1
TGCAGTGCTTATAGGGGACAGAGGGTACAAGAGACCCAGTACTTC
CSAYRGQRVQETQYF
>few|TRBJ2-3|TRBV20-1|TRBD2
TGCAGTGCTGTTACTAGCGGGCCAGCTAGCACAGATACGCAGTATTTT
CSAVTSGPASTDTQYF
>many|TRBJ1-4|TRBV28|NA
TGTGCCAGCAGTTCAGCAGGGTCCCCGCAAGGTGAAAAACTGTTTTTT
CASSSAGSPQGEKLFF
>many|TRBJ2-2|TRBV19|NA
TGTGCCAGCCTTCGGGGTGCTGGGGAGCTGTTTTTT
CASLRGAGELFF
>many|TRBJ2-7|TRBV12-3/TRBV12-4|NA
TGTGCCAGCTTCGGGGGGCCGGACTACGAGCAGTACTTC
CASFGGPDYEQYF
>NA|TRBJ2-3|TRBV5-8|TRBD1
TGTGCCAGCAGCCAGGACAGGATCAGGGCAGATACGCAGTATTTT
CASSQDRIRADTQYF
>NA|TRBJ2-5|TRBV20-1|TRBD2
TGCAGTGCTTCGGGACTAGCGGGAAGAGGAGGTAGGGAGACCCAGTACTTC
CSASGLAGRGGRETQYF
>NA|TRBJ1-5|TRBV19|NA
TGTGCCAGTAGTATGAGGGGGGCTAGTCAGCCCCAGCATTTT
CASSMRGASQPQHF
>many|TRBJ2-7|TRBV20-1|NA
TGCAGTGCTTCCGCCGGGACACTCTACGAGCAGTACTTC
CSASAGTLYEQYF
>many|TRBJ1-4|TRBV18|NA
TGTGCCAGCTCGAACCGGGCAGAAAAACTGTTTTTT
CASSNRAEKLFF
>NA|TRBJ2-7|TRBV6-2/TRBV6-3|TRBD2
TGTGCCAGCAGACCTGGACTAGCGGGAGTTACCAGCTCCTACGAGCAGTACTTC
CASRPGLAGVTSSYEQYF
>many|TRBJ2-3|TRBV20-1|NA
TGCAGTGCTCGATTTGGACCTAGCACAGATACGCAGTATTTT
CSARFGPSTDTQYF
>many|TRBJ2-1|TRBV3-1|NA
TGTGCCAGCAGCCAAGATCTGCACAGGCTTCTTGAGCAGTTCTTC
CASSQDLHRLLEQFF
>NA|TRBJ1-1|TRBV19|NA
TGTGCCAGTGAACGGGGCACTGAAGCTTTCTTT
CASERGTEAFF
>many|TRBJ1-2|TRBV5-1|TRBD1
TGCGCCAGCAGCGATACAGGGGGCGCACAGGGCTACACCTTC
CASSDTGGAQGYTF
>many|TRBJ1-5|TRBV2|NA
TGTGCCAGCAGTCTAAGGAGGGCAAGGGGCTATAGCAATCAGCCCCAGCATTTT
CASSLRRARGYSNQPQHF
>few|TRBJ1-2|TRBV20-1|NA
TGCAGTGCTAGAGATCGGACGGGTAACTATGGCTACACCTTC
CSARDRTGNYGYTF
>NA|TRBJ2-2|TRBV27|NA
TGTGCCAGCAGTTTAAGGGAGTACACCGGGGAGCTGTTTTTT
CASSLREYTGELFF
>many|TRBJ2-5|TRBV27|NA
TGTGCCAGCAGTTTAATGGGGTCCGGGAACCAAGAGACCCAGTACTTC
CASSLMGSGNQETQYF
>NA|TRBJ1-1|TRBV18|NA
TGTGCCAGCTCACCTTATGGATCCTTCACTGAAGCTTTCTTT
CASSPYGSFTEAFF
>many|TRBJ2-7|TRBV3-1|TRBD2
TGTGCCAGCAGCCAGACTAGCGGGGTAAAGTACGAGCAGTACTTC
CASSQTSGVKYEQYF
>many|TRBJ1-5|TRBV29-1|NA
TGCAGCGTTGCCGGACAGCCTAATCAGCCCCAGCATTTT
CSVAGQPNQPQHF
>NA|TRBJ2-3|TRBV4-2|NA
TGTGCCAGCAGCCAAGATCTAGAGAGGGTCGTACCCGTATCGGATACGCAGTATTTT
CASSQDLERVVPVSDTQYF